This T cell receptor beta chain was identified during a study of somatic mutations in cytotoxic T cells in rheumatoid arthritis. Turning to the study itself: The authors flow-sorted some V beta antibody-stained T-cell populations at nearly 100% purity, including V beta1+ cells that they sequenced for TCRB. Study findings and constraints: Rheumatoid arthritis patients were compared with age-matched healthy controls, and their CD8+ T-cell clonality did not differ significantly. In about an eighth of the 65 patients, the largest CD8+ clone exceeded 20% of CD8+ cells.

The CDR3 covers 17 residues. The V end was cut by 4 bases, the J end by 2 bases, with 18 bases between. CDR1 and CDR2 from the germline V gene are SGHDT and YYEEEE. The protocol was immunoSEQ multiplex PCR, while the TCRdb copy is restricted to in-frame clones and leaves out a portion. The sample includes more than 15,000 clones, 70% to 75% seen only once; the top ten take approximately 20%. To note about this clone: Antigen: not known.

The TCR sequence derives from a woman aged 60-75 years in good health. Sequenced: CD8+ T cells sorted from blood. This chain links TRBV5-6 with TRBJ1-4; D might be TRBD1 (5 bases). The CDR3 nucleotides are TGTGCCAGCAGCGTGATAGATTGGGACGGGACTAATGAAAAACTGTTTTTT. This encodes CASSVIDWDGTNEKLFF.